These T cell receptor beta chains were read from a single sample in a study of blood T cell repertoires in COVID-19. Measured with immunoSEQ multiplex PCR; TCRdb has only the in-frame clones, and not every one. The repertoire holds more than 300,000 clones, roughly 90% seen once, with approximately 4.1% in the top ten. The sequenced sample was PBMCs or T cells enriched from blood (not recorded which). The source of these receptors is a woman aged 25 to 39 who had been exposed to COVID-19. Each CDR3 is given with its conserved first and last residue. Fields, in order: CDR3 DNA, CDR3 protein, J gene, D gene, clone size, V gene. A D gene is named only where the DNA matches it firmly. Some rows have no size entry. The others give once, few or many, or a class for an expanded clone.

CDR3 DNA: TGTGCCAGTTCTTGGGCAGAGAATGAAAAACTGTTTTTT; CDR3 protein: CASSWAENEKLFF; J gene: TRBJ1-4; D gene: -; clone size: -; V gene: TRBV19
CDR3 DNA: TGTGCCAGCAGCCAAGATATGGGTGGGCCCTACGAGCAGTACTTC; CDR3 protein: CASSQDMGGPYEQYF; J gene: TRBJ2-7; D gene: -; clone size: -; V gene: TRBV4-2
CDR3 DNA: TGTGCCAGCAGGCTACAGGGGTATAGCAATCAGCCCCAGCATTTT; CDR3 protein: CASRLQGYSNQPQHF; J gene: TRBJ1-5; D gene: TRBD1; clone size: -; V gene: TRBV5-8
CDR3 DNA: TGTGCCAGCAGCCCAACCCAACAGGGCTCTGAAGCTTTCTTT; CDR3 protein: CASSPTQQGSEAFF; J gene: TRBJ1-1; D gene: -; clone size: -; V gene: TRBV2
CDR3 DNA: TGCGCCAGCAGCCAAGGACAGGGTGGTGAAAAACTGTTTTTT; CDR3 protein: CASSQGQGGEKLFF; J gene: TRBJ1-4; D gene: TRBD1; clone size: -; V gene: TRBV4-1
CDR3 DNA: TGTGCCAGCAGCTCCAGAACTACGCAGATCTACGAGCAGTACTTC; CDR3 protein: CASSSRTTQIYEQYF; J gene: TRBJ2-7; D gene: -; clone size: -; V gene: TRBV11-2
CDR3 DNA: TGCGCCAGCAGCTTGACAGGGCGAGGAAACACCATATATTTT; CDR3 protein: CASSLTGRGNTIYF; J gene: TRBJ1-3; D gene: -; clone size: -; V gene: TRBV5-1
CDR3 DNA: TGTGCCAGCAGTTACACGGACAGACTGAACACTGAAGCTTTCTTT; CDR3 protein: CASSYTDRLNTEAFF; J gene: TRBJ1-1; D gene: -; clone size: -; V gene: TRBV6-5
CDR3 DNA: TGTGCCAGCAGCACCCGACTAGCAACAGATACGCAGTATTTT; CDR3 protein: CASSTRLATDTQYF; J gene: TRBJ2-3; D gene: TRBD2; clone size: -; V gene: TRBV9
CDR3 DNA: TGTGCCAGCAGCCCCCCCGACAGGCTTAATGAAAAACTGTTTTTT; CDR3 protein: CASSPPDRLNEKLFF; J gene: TRBJ1-4; D gene: -; clone size: -; V gene: TRBV3-1/TRBV3-2
CDR3 DNA: TGCGCCAGCAGCTTGGGCGGACAGGCAGCGGGCACTGAAGCTTTCTTT; CDR3 protein: CASSLGGQAAGTEAFF; J gene: TRBJ1-1; D gene: TRBD1; clone size: -; V gene: TRBV5-1
CDR3 DNA: TGCAGCTACCGGGCCGGGACAGTAAATTCACCCCTCCACTTT; CDR3 protein: CSYRAGTVNSPLHF; J gene: TRBJ1-6; D gene: TRBD1; clone size: -; V gene: TRBV29-1
CDR3 DNA: TGTGCCAGCAGCCACGACAGGGCGAACACTGAAGCTTTCTTT; CDR3 protein: CASSHDRANTEAFF; J gene: TRBJ1-1; D gene: TRBD1; clone size: -; V gene: TRBV4-2
CDR3 DNA: TGTGCCAGCAGTGAAGTTGCAGGTCCGGTGCCCCAGCATTTT; CDR3 protein: CASSEVAGPVPQHF; J gene: TRBJ1-5; D gene: -; clone size: -; V gene: TRBV6-1
CDR3 DNA: TGTGCCAGCAGCTTAGATCTCGCGAGAGATGAGCAGTTCTTC; CDR3 protein: CASSLDLARDEQFF; J gene: TRBJ2-1; D gene: -; clone size: -; V gene: TRBV11-3
CDR3 DNA: TGTGCCACCAGTGACCCCAACTATAATTCACCCCTCCACTTT; CDR3 protein: CATSDPNYNSPLHF; J gene: TRBJ1-6; D gene: -; clone size: few; V gene: TRBV24-1
CDR3 DNA: TGTGCCAGCAGCCCTCCTTTGACACCTAACTATGGCTACACCTTC; CDR3 protein: CASSPPLTPNYGYTF; J gene: TRBJ1-2; D gene: -; clone size: -; V gene: TRBV6-6
CDR3 DNA: TGTGCCAGCAGTTTCCGTTCCGGGACAGGACCTGAAAAACTGTTTTTT; CDR3 protein: CASSFRSGTGPEKLFF; J gene: TRBJ1-4; D gene: TRBD1; clone size: -; V gene: TRBV27
CDR3 DNA: TGTGCCAGCTCACCCCGGACAGAACAAGAGACCCAGTACTTC; CDR3 protein: CASSPRTEQETQYF; J gene: TRBJ2-5; D gene: -; clone size: -; V gene: TRBV18
CDR3 DNA: TGTGCCAGCAGCGACAGGGGGGGTTTTGCAGATACGCAGTATTTT; CDR3 protein: CASSDRGGFADTQYF; J gene: TRBJ2-3; D gene: TRBD1; clone size: -; V gene: TRBV3-1/TRBV3-2
CDR3 DNA: TGTGCCAGCAGCCGGGAGGGGGCGAACACTGAAGCTTTCTTT; CDR3 protein: CASSREGANTEAFF; J gene: TRBJ1-1; D gene: TRBD1; clone size: -; V gene: TRBV25-1
CDR3 DNA: TGTGCCAGCTCACCCACCCTATTC; CDR3 protein: CASSPTLF; J gene: TRBJ1-2; D gene: -; clone size: -; V gene: TRBV18
CDR3 DNA: TGTGCTAGTGGTTTGACTCGTACCGGGACAGTTTATGGCTACACCTTC; CDR3 protein: CASGLTRTGTVYGYTF; J gene: TRBJ1-2; D gene: TRBD1; clone size: -; V gene: TRBV12-5
CDR3 DNA: TGTGCCAGCAGCTTAATCGGGGGAATCAATCAGCCCCAGCATTTT; CDR3 protein: CASSLIGGINQPQHF; J gene: TRBJ1-5; D gene: -; clone size: once; V gene: TRBV7-3
CDR3 DNA: TGTGCCACCAGCAGGCTAGCGGGCAGCACAGATACGCAGTATTTT; CDR3 protein: CATSRLAGSTDTQYF; J gene: TRBJ2-3; D gene: TRBD2; clone size: -; V gene: TRBV15
CDR3 DNA: TGTGCCACCAGTCGTAGAATACCATGGGTGTCAGGGGTGTCCGGGGAGCTGTTTTTT; CDR3 protein: CATSRRIPWVSGVSGELFF; J gene: TRBJ2-2; D gene: -; clone size: -; V gene: TRBV24-1
CDR3 DNA: TGCGCCAGCAGCTTGGAACCCAGGGGGACTGAAGCTTTCTTT; CDR3 protein: CASSLEPRGTEAFF; J gene: TRBJ1-1; D gene: TRBD1; clone size: once; V gene: TRBV5-1
CDR3 DNA: TGTGCCAGCAGCCACGTGCGGGGGGGAATAAATGAGCAGTTCTTC; CDR3 protein: CASSHVRGGINEQFF; J gene: TRBJ2-1; D gene: TRBD2; clone size: once; V gene: TRBV3-1/TRBV3-2
CDR3 DNA: TGTGCCAGCACGGATCGGGACTCACAAGAGACCCAGTACTTC; CDR3 protein: CASTDRDSQETQYF; J gene: TRBJ2-5; D gene: -; clone size: -; V gene: TRBV19
CDR3 DNA: TGTGCCACCAGTGACAGAAGACAGGGAAAAGGCTACACCTTC; CDR3 protein: CATSDRRQGKGYTF; J gene: TRBJ1-2; D gene: TRBD1; clone size: -; V gene: TRBV24-1
CDR3 DNA: TGCGCCAGCAGCCAAGAAGGGGCCATCTCTCCTTACGAGCAGTACTTC; CDR3 protein: CASSQEGAISPYEQYF; J gene: TRBJ2-7; D gene: -; clone size: once; V gene: TRBV4-1
CDR3 DNA: TGTGCCAGCAGCTACGGACAGGGGGCCTACGAGCAGTACTTC; CDR3 protein: CASSYGQGAYEQYF; J gene: TRBJ2-7; D gene: TRBD1; clone size: once; V gene: TRBV14
CDR3 DNA: TGTGCCAGCAGCCCTGGGGGGAGCGGGGCCTCCACCGGGGAGCTGTTTTTT; CDR3 protein: CASSPGGSGASTGELFF; J gene: TRBJ2-2; D gene: TRBD2; clone size: -; V gene: TRBV5-4
CDR3 DNA: TGCAGCGTCCAGAACAGGGAAAATTCACCCCTCCACTTT; CDR3 protein: CSVQNRENSPLHF; J gene: TRBJ1-6; D gene: -; clone size: -; V gene: TRBV29-1
CDR3 DNA: TGTGCCAGCAGCCCCCTGACCGGGACAGGCCTCCTATTGGGCTTC; CDR3 protein: CASSPLTGTGLLLGF; J gene: TRBJ1-2; D gene: TRBD1; clone size: -; V gene: TRBV27
CDR3 DNA: TGTGCCAGCAGTTCACCCCGCGGGGCTAACACTGAAGCTTTCTTT; CDR3 protein: CASSSPRGANTEAFF; J gene: TRBJ1-1; D gene: -; clone size: -; V gene: TRBV27
CDR3 DNA: TGTGCCAGCAGTAACCAGGGGCCCTATGGCTACACCTTC; CDR3 protein: CASSNQGPYGYTF; J gene: TRBJ1-2; D gene: -; clone size: -; V gene: TRBV6-5
CDR3 DNA: TGCGCCAGCAGCCCGCTCGGACTAGAAGACTACGAGCAGTACTTC; CDR3 protein: CASSPLGLEDYEQYF; J gene: TRBJ2-7; D gene: TRBD2; clone size: -; V gene: TRBV4-1
CDR3 DNA: TGTGCCAGCAGCCATGCGGGGGATACGCAGTATTTT; CDR3 protein: CASSHAGDTQYF; J gene: TRBJ2-3; D gene: -; clone size: -; V gene: TRBV3-1/TRBV3-2
CDR3 DNA: TGTGCCAGCAGCGTAACGTCCACAGGGACGGGAGGGGAGCTGTTTTTT; CDR3 protein: CASSVTSTGTGGELFF; J gene: TRBJ2-2; D gene: -; clone size: -; V gene: TRBV7-7
CDR3 DNA: TGTGCCAGCAGCGTAGGAGGGCTCTCCTACGAGCAGTACTTC; CDR3 protein: CASSVGGLSYEQYF; J gene: TRBJ2-7; D gene: -; clone size: -; V gene: TRBV9
CDR3 DNA: TGTGCCACCGGCACGTCCGAGACTAGCGGGGGGCTTTACAATGAGCAGTTCTTC; CDR3 protein: CATGTSETSGGLYNEQFF; J gene: TRBJ2-1; D gene: TRBD2; clone size: few; V gene: TRBV24-1
CDR3 DNA: TGTGCCAGCAGCGTAAGGGGGGGCGGGAGCAATGAGCAGTTCTTC; CDR3 protein: CASSVRGGGSNEQFF; J gene: TRBJ2-1; D gene: -; clone size: -; V gene: TRBV9
CDR3 DNA: TGTGCCAGCAGCAGGACAGGGGACCTAAGCAATCAGCCCCAGCATTTT; CDR3 protein: CASSRTGDLSNQPQHF; J gene: TRBJ1-5; D gene: TRBD1; clone size: -; V gene: TRBV7-9
CDR3 DNA: TGTGCCAGCAGCCTCACAGGCCCGAACACTGAAGCTTTCTTT; CDR3 protein: CASSLTGPNTEAFF; J gene: TRBJ1-1; D gene: -; clone size: -; V gene: TRBV3-1/TRBV3-2
CDR3 DNA: TGTGCCAGCAGCTTAGCCCCCGGTAGAGATACGCAGTATTTT; CDR3 protein: CASSLAPGRDTQYF; J gene: TRBJ2-3; D gene: -; clone size: once; V gene: TRBV13
CDR3 DNA: TGTGCCAGCAGCTGGGGGACTAGCCGCTACGAGCAGTACTTC; CDR3 protein: CASSWGTSRYEQYF; J gene: TRBJ2-7; D gene: TRBD2; clone size: -; V gene: TRBV11-2
CDR3 DNA: TGTGCCAGCAGCTTCACAGGGTACACCGGGGAGCTGTTTTTT; CDR3 protein: CASSFTGYTGELFF; J gene: TRBJ2-2; D gene: -; clone size: -; V gene: TRBV28